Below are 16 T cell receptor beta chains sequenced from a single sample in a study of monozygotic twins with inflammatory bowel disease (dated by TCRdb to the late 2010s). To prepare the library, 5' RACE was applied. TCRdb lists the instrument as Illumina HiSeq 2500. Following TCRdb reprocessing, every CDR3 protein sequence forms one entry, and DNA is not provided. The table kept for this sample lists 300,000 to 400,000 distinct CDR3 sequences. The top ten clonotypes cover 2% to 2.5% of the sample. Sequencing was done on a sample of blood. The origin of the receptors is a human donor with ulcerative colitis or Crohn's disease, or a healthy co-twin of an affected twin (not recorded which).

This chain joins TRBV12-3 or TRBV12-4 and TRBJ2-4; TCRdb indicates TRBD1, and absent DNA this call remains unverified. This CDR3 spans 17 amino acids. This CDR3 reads CASSFEGQKLAKNIQYF.

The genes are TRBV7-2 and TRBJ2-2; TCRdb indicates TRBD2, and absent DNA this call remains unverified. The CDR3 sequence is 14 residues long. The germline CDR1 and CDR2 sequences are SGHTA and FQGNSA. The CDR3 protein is CASRSRRAPGELFF.

The CDR3 is CASSLGGDDTQYF. This chain uses TRBV7-2 with TRBJ2-3; the D gene TCRdb calls, TRBD1, cannot be checked with no DNA. Germline CDR1 reads SGHTA; CDR2 reads FQGNSA. The CDR3 spans 13 residues.

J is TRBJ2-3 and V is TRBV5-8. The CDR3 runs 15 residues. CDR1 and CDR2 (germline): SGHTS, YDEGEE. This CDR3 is CASSLGESDTDTQYF.

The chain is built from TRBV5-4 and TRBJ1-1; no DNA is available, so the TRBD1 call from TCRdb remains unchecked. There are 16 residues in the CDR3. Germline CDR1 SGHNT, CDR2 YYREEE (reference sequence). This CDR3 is CASSPNPTGGVTEAFF.

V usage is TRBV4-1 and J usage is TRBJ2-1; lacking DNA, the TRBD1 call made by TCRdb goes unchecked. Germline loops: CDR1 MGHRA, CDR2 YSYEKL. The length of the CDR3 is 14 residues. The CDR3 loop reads CASSTEGSWSEQFF.

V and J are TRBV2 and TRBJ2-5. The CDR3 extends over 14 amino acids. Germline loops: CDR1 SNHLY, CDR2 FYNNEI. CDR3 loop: CASSPNSFGETQYF.

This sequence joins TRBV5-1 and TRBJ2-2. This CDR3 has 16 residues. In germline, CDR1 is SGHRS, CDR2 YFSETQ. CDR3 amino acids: CASSLGDFLNTGELFF.

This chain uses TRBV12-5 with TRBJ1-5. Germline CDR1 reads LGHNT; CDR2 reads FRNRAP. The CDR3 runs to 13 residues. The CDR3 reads CASGLLPNQPQHF.

The CDR3 loop is CASSSGPRGHDEAFF. The rearrangement links TRBV5-1 to TRBJ1-1; the TCRdb D gene call, TRBD1, has no DNA to confirm it. The CDR3 has 15 residues. CDR1 and CDR2 from the germline V gene are SGHRS and YFSETQ.

The CDR3 protein is CASSSAGQGTDTQYF. This chain links TRBV28 with TRBJ2-3; the TRBD1 assignment by TCRdb is unverifiable without DNA. This CDR3 comprises 15 residues. CDR1 and CDR2 (germline): MDHEN, SYDVKM.

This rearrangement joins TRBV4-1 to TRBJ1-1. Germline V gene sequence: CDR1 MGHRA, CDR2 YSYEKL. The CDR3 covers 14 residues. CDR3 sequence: CASSQGEGRVEAFF.

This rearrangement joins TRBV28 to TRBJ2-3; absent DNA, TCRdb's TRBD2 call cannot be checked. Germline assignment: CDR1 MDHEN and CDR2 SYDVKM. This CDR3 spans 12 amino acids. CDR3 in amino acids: CVTSGYTDTQYF.

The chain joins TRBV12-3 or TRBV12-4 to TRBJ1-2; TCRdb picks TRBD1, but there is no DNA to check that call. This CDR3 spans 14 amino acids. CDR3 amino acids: CASSSSGQGYGYTF.

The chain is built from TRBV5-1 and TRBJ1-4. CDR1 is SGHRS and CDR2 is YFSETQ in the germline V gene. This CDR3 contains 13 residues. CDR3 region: CASLPATNEKLFF.

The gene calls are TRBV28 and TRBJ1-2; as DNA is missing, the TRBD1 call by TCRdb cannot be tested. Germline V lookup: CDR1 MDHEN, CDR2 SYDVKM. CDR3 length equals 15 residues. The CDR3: CASSSPDGGRHGYTF.